This TCR beta chain was obtained from a study of early T cells in non-severe SARS-CoV-2 infection. TCRdb re-called the 5' RACE reads through MiXCR, storing one row per CDR3 protein. This table holds about 100,000 distinct CDR3 sequences, over 10% found once. This clonotype was seen at least ten times. The TCR was taken from an adult who was a healthcare worker with PCR-confirmed SARS-CoV-2 infection or an uninfected control (not recorded which). The source material was whole blood.

The CDR3 spells CASSWSSGGSYEQYF. The CDR3 DNA is TGTGCCAGCAGTTGGTCTAGCGGGGGCTCCTACGAGCAGTACTTC. V usage is TRBV6-5 and J usage is TRBJ2-7; TRBD2 agrees at 10 bases. The CDR3 totals 15 residues. The V gene's germline CDR1 is MNHEY and CDR2 SVGAGI. Trimming at V came to 4 bases and at J to 0 bases, leaving 3 bases not matched to a gene.